Shown below are 30 T cell receptor beta chains from a single sample sequenced in a study of blood T cell repertoires in COVID-19. Generated by immunoSEQ multiplex PCR, the TCRdb table keeps only in-frame clones and is missing some. The sample has about 160,000 clones, 70% to 90% seen once. Sequenced input: peripheral blood. The receptors stem from a woman aged 45-60 years with COVID-19, enrolled during active disease.

The gene calls are TRBV7-6 and TRBJ2-2; TRBD2 aligns across 10 bases. CDR3 length equals 16 residues. V lost 5 bases to trimming and J lost 4 bases; unmatched junction nucleotides: 7. In germline, CDR1 is SGHVS, CDR2 FNYEAQ. CDR3 sequence reads: CASSPRAGGGTGELFF. The CDR3 DNA reads TGTGCCAGCAGCCCCCGAGCGGGGGGGGGCACCGGGGAGCTGTTTTTT.

The V call is TRBV30, the J call TRBJ2-3, with TRBD2 matching over 8 bases. This CDR3 region has 14 residues. Germline V CDR1 and CDR2: GTSNPN, SVGIG (reference sequence). V lost 3 bases, J lost 4 bases, and 6 bases stayed unmatched. This CDR3 is CAWSGLAGPDTQYF. CDR3 in DNA: TGTGCCTGGAGCGGACTAGCCGGGCCAGATACGCAGTATTTT.

The V and J genes are TRBV6-1 and TRBJ2-5; 8 positions match TRBD2. Germline CDR1 reads MNHNS; CDR2 reads SASEGT. This CDR3 is 14 amino acids long. V lost 3 bases to trimming and J lost 4 bases; unmatched junction nucleotides: 4. The CDR3, as DNA: TGTGCCAGCAGTGACGGACTAGCTGCAGAGACCCAGTACTTC. Translation: CASSDGLAAETQYF.

This clone was seen only once. The chain carries TRBV4-1 and TRBJ2-1; TRBD1 agrees at 11 bases. The V gene's germline CDR1 is MGHRA and CDR2 YSYEKL. Trimming cost V 0 bases and J 8 bases; bases outside gene matches: 6. This CDR3 comprises 16 residues. CDR3 loop: CASSQEWTGGMYEQFF. The CDR3 nucleotides read TGCGCCAGCAGCCAAGAGTGGACAGGGGGCATGTATGAGCAGTTCTTC.

The genes are TRBV18 and TRBJ1-2, with TRBD1 matching over 7 bases. V lost 4 bases, J lost 4 bases, and 3 bases stayed unmatched. Germline CDR1 KGHSH, CDR2 LQKENI. The CDR3 has 13 residues. CDR3 protein: CASSQTGTYGYTF. In DNA form, the CDR3 reads TGTGCCAGCTCACAGACAGGGACCTATGGCTACACCTTC.

This chain connects TRBV5-1 to TRBJ2-7, with D possibly TRBD1 on 6 matching bases. The V gene's germline CDR1 is SGHRS and CDR2 YFSETQ. Trimming took 6 bases from V and 4 from J, leaving 17 bases between them. The CDR3 length is 14 residues. CDR3 residues: CASTPDGQKYEQYF. The CDR3 nucleotides read TGCGCCAGCACCCCCGACGGACAGAAATACGAGCAGTACTTC.

This chain joins TRBV27 and TRBJ1-1; D might be TRBD1 (6 bases). V lost 4 bases and J 0 bases, leaving 15 bases between the germline ends. The CDR3 contains 16 residues. Per the germline V gene, CDR1 is MNHEY and CDR2 is SMNVEV (reference sequence). This CDR3 is CASSYQGGVMNTEAFF. The CDR3 DNA reads TGTGCCAGCAGTTACCAAGGGGGGGTCATGAACACTGAAGCTTTCTTT.

This chain joins TRBV18 and TRBJ2-7, with 7 bases aligning to TRBD1. V was pared by 2 bases and J by 3 bases, with 4 bases of the junction left unmatched. Germline lookup yields CDR1 KGHSH and CDR2 LQKENI. The CDR3 consists of 14 residues. CDR3 DNA: TGTGCCAGCTCACCAGGGACAGTAAGCTACGAGCAGTACTTC. It encodes CASSPGTVSYEQYF.

V is TRBV6-5 and J is TRBJ2-7; 7 bases are shared with TRBD1. Per germline, CDR1 MNHEY and CDR2 SVGAGI. The length of the CDR3 is 15 residues. V was clipped by 7 bases and J by 0 bases; unmatched bases: 9. The CDR3 sequence is CASIFIQGSSYEQYF. In DNA form, the CDR3 reads TGTGCCAGCATATTCATACAGGGGAGCTCCTACGAGCAGTACTTC.

This clone was seen only once. This chain's CDR3 is CASTPGVQETQYF. The CDR3 DNA is TGTGCCAGCACCCCCGGAGTTCAAGAGACCCAGTACTTC. The chain couples TRBV11-1 to TRBJ2-5; D remains unclear. Trimming cost V 7 bases and J 2 bases, with 11 bases left between them. This CDR3 contains 13 residues. CDR1 is SGHAT and CDR2 is FQDESV in the germline V gene (reference sequence).

This clone was picked up many times. The V call is TRBV25-1, the J call TRBJ1-1; tentative D call: TRBD1 (5 bases). The germline V gene encodes CDR1 MGHDK and CDR2 SYGVNS. V shed 6 bases and J shed 1 base, with 12 bases lying between them. The CDR3 is 14 residues long. The CDR3 nucleotides are TGTGCCAGCAGGCCCGCGGGGGGGAACACTGAAGCTTTCTTT. This codes for CASRPAGGNTEAFF.

The chain combines TRBV3-1 (or the pseudogene TRBV3-2) with TRBJ1-2; D ambiguous. Trimming took 4 bases from V and 8 from J, leaving 14 bases between them. This CDR3 comprises 13 residues. The germline V gene encodes CDR1 LGHDT and CDR2 YNNKEL (reference sequence). CDR3 sequence: CASSPVAVSGYTF. CDR3 coding DNA: TGTGCCAGCAGCCCAGTGGCGGTCTCGGGCTACACCTTC.

The J gene is TRBJ2-2, the V gene TRBV10-3; D possibly corresponds to TRBD2 (6 bases). Trimming took off 8 bases at V and 6 bases at J, with 10 bases between the two ends. Germline CDR1 ENHRY, CDR2 SYGVKD. The CDR3 is made up of 12 amino acids. CDR3 nucleotides: TGTGCCATCCGGGGGTCGGCCGGGGAGCTGTTTTTT. This codes for CAIRGSAGELFF.

This rearrangement joins TRBV11-3 to TRBJ1-2; the D is unclear. V gave up 0 bases and J gave up 4 bases, with 6 bases separating them. This CDR3 comprises 13 residues. Per germline, CDR1 SGHNT and CDR2 YENEEA. For the CDR3, the DNA is TGTGCCAGCAGCTTAGATCCTTTCTATGGCTACACCTTC. This codes for CASSLDPFYGYTF.

V and J are TRBV3-1 (or the pseudogene TRBV3-2) and TRBJ1-2, with D possibly TRBD1 on 6 matching bases. V was cut by 4 bases and J by 4 bases, with 19 bases left in between. The CDR3 is 16 amino acids. CDR1 is LGHDT and CDR2 is YNNKEL in the germline V gene (reference sequence). CDR3 DNA: TGTGCCAGCAGCCCCACCCGGACAGACATTTCCTATGGCTACACCTTC. As protein: CASSPTRTDISYGYTF.

A single count supports this clone. The gene calls are TRBV10-3 and TRBJ2-3, with D possibly TRBD1 on 6 matching bases. Trimming stripped 6 bases from V and 3 bases from J, with 13 bases between. Per germline, CDR1 ENHRY and CDR2 SYGVKD. The CDR3 has 14 amino acids. CDR3 in DNA: TGTGCCATCAGGGGGGCAGGGATGACAGATACGCAGTATTTT. Its translation: CAIRGAGMTDTQYF.

This clone was recorded a few times. The V call is TRBV19, the J call TRBJ1-5; D gene ambiguous. The germline V and J ends were trimmed by 3 bases and 2 bases, with 8 bases remaining between them. From germline, CDR1 is LNHDA and CDR2 SQIVND (reference sequence). This CDR3 comprises 14 residues. The DNA of the CDR3 is TGTGCCAGTAGTATGTTGGAGGGCAATCAGCCCCAGCATTTT. It specifies CASSMLEGNQPQHF.

This clone was detected a few times. The V and J genes are TRBV15 and TRBJ2-5; D gene ambiguous. This CDR3 comprises 14 residues. Trimming left V 6 bases short and J 3 bases short, with 14 bases between. Germline lookup yields CDR1 LNHNV and CDR2 YYDKDF (reference sequence). The CDR3 reads CATSRRGIEETQYF. CDR3 coding DNA: TGTGCCACCAGTAGACGAGGTATAGAAGAGACCCAGTACTTC.

V and J are TRBV14 and TRBJ2-7, with TRBD2 identical over 9 bases. Germline V gene lookup returns CDR1 SGHDN and CDR2 FVKESK. J lost 7 bases, V lost 4 bases, and 5 bases had no gene match. This CDR3 has 13 residues. The CDR3 DNA reads as TGTGCCAGCAGCCGGAGCGGGGGGTGGGAGCAGTACTTC. It translates to CASSRSGGWEQYF.

J is TRBJ2-5 and V is TRBV30; D is perhaps TRBD1 (5 bases). The CDR3 is 13 amino acids. CDR1 GTSNPN and CDR2 SVGIG come from the germline V gene (reference sequence). Deletions cut 3 bases from V and 1 base from J, with 9 bases between. As DNA, the CDR3 is TGTGCCTGGAGGTGGCAGGGCCAAGAGACCCAGTACTTC. It translates to CAWRWQGQETQYF.

CDR3 DNA sequence: TGTGCCTGGAGTCCCCCCGCGGCCGTTGCTTTCTTT. Translation gives CAWSPPAAVAFF. The chain couples TRBV30 to TRBJ1-1; no clear D gene. Trimming left V 2 bases short and J 11 bases short, with 15 bases between. In germline, CDR1 is GTSNPN, CDR2 SVGIG (reference sequence). CDR3 length: 12 amino acids.

The CDR3 nucleotides read TGTGCCTCCTCTGTTCCGGGAGACACTGAAGCTTTCTTT. Translation: CASSVPGDTEAFF. The V call is TRBV10-3, the J call TRBJ1-1; D is undetermined. Looked up from germline, CDR1 is ENHRY and CDR2 is SYGVKD. V was trimmed by 11 bases and J by 3 bases, leaving 16 bases between them. CDR3 length: 13 residues.

This clone has just one count. The chain combines TRBV12-3 or TRBV12-4 with TRBJ1-5, with D unresolved. The CDR3 extends over 11 amino acids. V lost 8 bases and J lost 4, with 6 bases in between. The CDR3 sequence is CASGRNQPQHF. For the CDR3, the DNA is TGTGCCAGCGGGCGAAATCAGCCCCAGCATTTT.

J is TRBJ2-5 and V is TRBV6-5; possibly TRBD2 for D (5 bases). Germline CDR1 and CDR2: MNHEY and SVGAGI. V was clipped by 7 bases and J by 7 bases, with 13 bases between them. The CDR3 is 12 residues long. This CDR3 is CASNQEVGTQYF. The CDR3 DNA is TGTGCCAGCAACCAGGAGGTGGGGACCCAGTACTTC.

Turning to this clone: Mismatch with germline at one junction end may stem from a read error. This chain links TRBV7-8 with TRBJ2-3; the match to TRBD2 covers 11 bases. Germline V lookup: CDR1 SGHVS, CDR2 FQNEAQ. CDR3 length: 21 residues. The CDR3 region is CAGSLALGTSGAEVSTDTQYF. Here the CDR3 DNA reads TGTGCCGGCAGCTTAGCGCTCGGGACTAGCGGAGCAGAGGTCAGCACAGATACGCAGTATTTT.

The chain is built from TRBV9 and TRBJ1-2, with D perhaps TRBD1 (6 bases). The germline V gene has CDR1 SGDLS and CDR2 YYNGEE. The CDR3 runs to 14 residues. Between the trimmed V and J ends, which lost 5 bases and 8 bases, there was a span of 19 bases. CDR3 bases: TGTGCCAGCAGACAGGCAGGGGCCCGTACCGGCTACACCTTC. Protein product: CASRQAGARTGYTF. The full variable domain, in which reference TRBV9 and TRBJ1-2 provide the parts outside the CDR3, is DSGVTQTPKHLITATGQRVTLRCSPRSGDLSVYWYQQSLDQGLQFLIQYYNGEERAKGNILERFSAQQFPDLHSELNLSSLELGDSALYFCASRQAGARTGYTFGSGTRLTVV.

This clone was seen a single time. The chain carries TRBV4-3 and TRBJ2-1, with D possibly being TRBD2 (5 bases). CDR3 length: 16 amino acids. The V end was cut by 1 base, the J end by 9 bases, with 19 bases between. The germline CDR1 and CDR2 sequences are LGHNA and YSLEER. In nucleotides, the CDR3 is TGCGCCAGCAGCCAAGGGGCTAGCCCCCGTGAGGGTGAGCAGTTCTTC. Translating it yields CASSQGASPREGEQFF.

The rearrangement joins TRBV3-1 (or the pseudogene TRBV3-2) to TRBJ2-5; 10 bases agree with TRBD2. The germline V gene has CDR1 LGHDT and CDR2 YNNKEL (reference sequence). V lost 6 bases and J lost 5; bases outside the gene matches: 6. CDR3 size: 14 residues. The CDR3 reads CASREGTSVETQYF. CDR3 DNA sequence: TGTGCCAGCAGGGAGGGGACTAGCGTTGAGACCCAGTACTTC.

This sequence joins TRBV6-5 and TRBJ1-3, with no clear D. There are 16 residues in the CDR3. Trimming stripped 0 bases from V and 2 bases from J, with 11 bases between. From germline, CDR1 is MNHEY and CDR2 SVGAGI. Here the CDR3 DNA reads TGTGCCAGCAGTTACTCGTATTGGGGAGCTGGAAACACCATATATTTT. Its protein is CASSYSYWGAGNTIYF.

This clone appeared once. This sequence joins TRBV23-1 and TRBJ2-5; weak D call: TRBD1 (8 bases). TRBV23-1 is marked as an open reading frame, function uncertain. V lost 0 bases to trimming and J lost 2 bases, with 22 bases between them. CDR3 length: 19 residues. CDR3 sequence: CASSQSIGQGAGEQETQYF. The DNA of the CDR3 is TGCGCCAGCAGTCAATCGATCGGGCAGGGGGCGGGAGAGCAAGAGACCCAGTACTTC.